The 9 T cell receptor beta chains in this list originate from one sample, sequenced in a study of blood T cell repertoires in COVID-19. Using immunoSEQ multiplex PCR, the repertoire was profiled, and TCRdb retains in-frame clones only, with some absent. The sample shows some 100,000 clones, about 90% of them seen only once. Sequenced material: peripheral blood. Source of these receptors: a man aged 30-40 years in a cohort sampled during active COVID-19.

This sequence joins TRBV29-1 and TRBJ2-3; 11 bases are a match to TRBD2. The V segment lost 0 bases and the J segment 7 bases; nucleotides outside the gene matches: 21. The CDR3 loop spans 20 amino acids. Germline V gene sequence: CDR1 SQVTM, CDR2 ANQGSEA. Written as DNA, the CDR3 is TGCAGCGTTGAAGATCGGTCTAGCGGGGGGCCAGTCCCACGTTGGAATACGCAGTATTTT. Translation: CSVEDRSSGGPVPRWNTQYF.

The chain couples TRBV5-4 to TRBJ1-5; 9 nucleotides align to TRBD1. CDR1 and CDR2 from the germline V gene are SGHNT and YYREEE (reference sequence). This CDR3 has 15 residues. V shed 3 bases, J shed 8 bases, and the junction held 9 bases outside the gene matches. CDR3 nucleotide sequence: TGTGCCAGCAGCTACCGGGACAGGGCGAGGGAGCCCCAGCATTTT. Translating it yields CASSYRDRAREPQHF.

The chain carries TRBV7-2 and TRBJ2-7, with TRBD1 identical over 9 bases. The junction had 8 bases not matched to a gene; V was cut back by 2 bases and J by 9 bases. From germline, CDR1 is SGHTA and CDR2 FQGNSA. There are 14 residues in the CDR3. The CDR3 coding sequence is TGTGCCAGCAGCTTAACAACAGGGGGCATGGGGCAGTACTTC. It translates to CASSLTTGGMGQYF.

The V call is TRBV6-2 or TRBV6-3, the J call TRBJ2-2; 7 bases are shared with TRBD2. CDR1 and CDR2 (germline): MNHEY, SVGEGT. J was trimmed by 0 bases and V by 5 bases; bases with no gene match: 3. This CDR3 contains 15 residues. Written as DNA, the CDR3 is TGTGCCAGCAGTCCCCTAGCGGCGAACACCGGGGAGCTGTTTTTT. It codes for CASSPLAANTGELFF.

The chain employs TRBV5-4 and TRBJ2-5, with D unclear. The CDR3 loop spans 13 amino acids. The V gene lost 1 base and the J gene lost 5 bases, with 9 bases spanning the gap. Germline CDR1 reads SGHNT; CDR2 reads YYREEE (reference sequence). CDR3 in DNA: TGTGCCAGCAGCTTGACCTCGGAGGAGACCCAGTACTTC. Translated, it gives CASSLTSEETQYF.

The chain carries TRBV12-3 or TRBV12-4 and TRBJ1-2, with D unclear. With 3 bases removed from V and 8 bases from J, the gap between germline ends came to 10 bases. The CDR3 spans 12 residues. CDR3 amino acids: CASSFPGRGYTF. For the CDR3, the DNA is TGTGCCAGCAGTTTCCCGGGAAGAGGCTACACCTTC.

V gene TRBV7-9 combines with J gene TRBJ2-3, with D unclear. There are 14 residues in the CDR3. V lost 8 bases to trimming and J lost 0 bases, with 12 bases between them. Germline V gene lookup returns CDR1 SEHNR and CDR2 FQNEAQ (reference sequence). This CDR3 reads CASFTDISTDTQYF. The CDR3 DNA follows: TGTGCCAGCTTCACAGATATTAGCACAGATACGCAGTATTTT.

The chain uses TRBV18 and TRBJ2-2; 12 bases match TRBD2. The junction had 2 bases not matched to a gene; V was cut back by 2 bases and J by 1 base. The CDR3 runs to 17 residues. Germline CDR1 is KGHSH and CDR2 is LQKENI. CDR3 nucleotide sequence: TGTGCCAGCTCACCATCGGGACTAGCGGGGAACACCGGGGAGCTGTTTTTT. Its translation is CASSPSGLAGNTGELFF.

This clone was seen more than once but under ten times. In DNA form, the CDR3 reads TGTGCCAGCCGCTCCTCGGGGATCTATGGCTACACCTTC. Translation: CASRSSGIYGYTF. The chain combines TRBV28 with TRBJ1-2; D is ambiguous. Germline CDR1 and CDR2: MDHEN and SYDVKM. There are 13 residues in the CDR3. V lost 8 bases to trimming and J lost 4 bases, with 14 bases between them.